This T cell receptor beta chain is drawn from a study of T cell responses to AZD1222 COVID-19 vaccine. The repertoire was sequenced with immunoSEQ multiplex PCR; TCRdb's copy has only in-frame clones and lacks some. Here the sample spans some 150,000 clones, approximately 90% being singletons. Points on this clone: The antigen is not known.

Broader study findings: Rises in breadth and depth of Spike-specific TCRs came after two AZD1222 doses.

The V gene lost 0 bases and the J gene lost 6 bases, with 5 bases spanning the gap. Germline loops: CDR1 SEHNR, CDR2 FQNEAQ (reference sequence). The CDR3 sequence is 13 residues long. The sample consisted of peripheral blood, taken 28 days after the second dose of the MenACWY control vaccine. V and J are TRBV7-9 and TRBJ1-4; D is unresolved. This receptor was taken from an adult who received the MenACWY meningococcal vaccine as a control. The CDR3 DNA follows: TGTGCCAGCAGCTTAGCAGCGGATGAAAAACTGTTTTTT. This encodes CASSLAADEKLFF.